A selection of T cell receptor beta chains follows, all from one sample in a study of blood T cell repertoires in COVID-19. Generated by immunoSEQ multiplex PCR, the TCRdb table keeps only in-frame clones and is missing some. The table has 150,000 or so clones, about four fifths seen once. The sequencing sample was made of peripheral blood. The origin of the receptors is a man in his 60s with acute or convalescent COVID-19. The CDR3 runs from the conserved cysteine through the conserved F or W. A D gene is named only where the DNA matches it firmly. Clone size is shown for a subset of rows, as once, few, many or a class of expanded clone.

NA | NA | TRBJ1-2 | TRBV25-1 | TGTGCCAGCAGTGACCCAGGGGTAGGCTACACCTTC | CASSDPGVGYTF
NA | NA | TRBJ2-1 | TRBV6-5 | TGTGCCAGCAGTTACCGGGATTTGAGGGATGAGCAGTTCTTC | CASSYRDLRDEQFF
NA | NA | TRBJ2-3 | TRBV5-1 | TGCGCCAGCAGCTTGGGGTCCCTCAGGTACACAGATACGCAGTATTTT | CASSLGSLRYTDTQYF
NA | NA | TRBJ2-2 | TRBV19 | TGTGCCAGTAGGGGAGGCTTAGGTCAGGAGAACACCGGGGAGCTGTTTTTT | CASRGGLGQENTGELFF
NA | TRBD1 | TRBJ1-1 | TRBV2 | TGTGCCAGCAGTGGTTCAGACAGGGGCCTGAACACTGAAGCTTTCTTT | CASSGSDRGLNTEAFF
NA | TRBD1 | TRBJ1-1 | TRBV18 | TGTGCCAGCTCCGAGAAGAGGATCGGACAGGGGTCCATGAACACTGAAGCTTTCTTT | CASSEKRIGQGSMNTEAFF
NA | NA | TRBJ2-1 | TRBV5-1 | TGCGCCAGCAGCCGGATTCCGGCGGGTGAGCAGTTCTTC | CASSRIPAGEQFF
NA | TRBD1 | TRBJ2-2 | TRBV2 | TGTGCCAGCAGTGGAGACAGGGGAACCGGGGAGCTGTTTTTT | CASSGDRGTGELFF
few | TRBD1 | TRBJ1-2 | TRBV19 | TGTGCCAGTAGAAGTGACAGGGGGCAGGGCTACACCTTC | CASRSDRGQGYTF
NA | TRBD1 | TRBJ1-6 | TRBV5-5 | TGTGCCAGCAGCTGGGACAGTAGGGGTAATTCACCCCTCCACTTT | CASSWDSRGNSPLHF
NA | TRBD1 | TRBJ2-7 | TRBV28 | TGTGCCAGCAGTCGCCCGGGACAGGTGATCTACGAGCAGTACTTC | CASSRPGQVIYEQYF
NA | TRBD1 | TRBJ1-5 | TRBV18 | TGTGCCAGCTCACCTCCCGGTAGCGGTCAGGGGGGATCCAATCAGCCCCAGCATTTT | CASSPPGSGQGGSNQPQHF
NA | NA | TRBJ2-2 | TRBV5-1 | TGCGCCAGCAGCCGGACGGGAGACACCGGGGAGCTGTTTTTT | CASSRTGDTGELFF
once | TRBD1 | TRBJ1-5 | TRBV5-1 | TGCGCCAGCAGCGAGGGGGCTAGCAATCAGCCCCAGCATTTT | CASSEGASNQPQHF
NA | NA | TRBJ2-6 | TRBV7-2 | TGTGCCAGCAGCTTCTCCGCGGGGGCTAGCTCTGGGGCCAACGTCCTGACTTTC | CASSFSAGASSGANVLTF
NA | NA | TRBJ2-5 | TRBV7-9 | TGTGCCAGCAGTCAGGACAGCAAAGAGACCCAGTACTTC | CASSQDSKETQYF
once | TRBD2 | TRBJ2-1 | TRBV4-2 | TGTGCCAGCAGCCAAGATCTAATACTAGCGCGAGACACCCGGGGGCAGTTCTTC | CASSQDLILARDTRGQFF